The 15 T cell receptor beta chains listed next were all sequenced from one sample in a study of blood T cell repertoires in COVID-19. The protocol was immunoSEQ multiplex PCR, while the TCRdb copy is restricted to in-frame clones and leaves out a portion. The sample gives hundreds of thousands of clones, about 89% of which show up once; 4.1% is in the top ten. Input material: PBMCs or T cells enriched from blood (not recorded which). Receptors were obtained from a woman in her 30s who had recovered from COVID-19.

The chain employs TRBV6-5 and TRBJ2-3; tentative D call: TRBD1 (6 bases). Trimming pared 6 bases from V and 1 base from J, leaving 14 bases between. Germline values: CDR1 MNHEY, CDR2 SVGAGI. The CDR3 is 15 amino acids. The CDR3 sequence: CASRLQGRGTDTQYF. CDR3 nucleotides: TGTGCCAGCAGACTCCAGGGGCGGGGCACAGATACGCAGTATTTT.

V and J are TRBV7-3 and TRBJ2-3; tentatively, D is TRBD2 (5 bases). The V and J ends lost 3 bases and 0 bases respectively, with 22 bases between them. Germline lookup yields CDR1 SGHTA and CDR2 FQGTGA. The CDR3 is 19 amino acids. The CDR3 loop is CASSFSGSIASPSTDTQYF. The CDR3 DNA reads as TGTGCCAGCAGCTTTTCCGGTAGTATAGCGTCCCCTAGCACAGATACGCAGTATTTT.

The chain combines TRBV10-3 with TRBJ1-3, with a possible D match to TRBD1 (5 bases). The ends were cut back, 10 bases at V and 0 bases at J, with 10 bases in the middle. The CDR3 totals 13 residues. Looked up from germline, CDR1 is ENHRY and CDR2 is SYGVKD. This CDR3 reads CATETDSGNTIYF. CDR3 bases: TGTGCCACGGAGACAGACTCTGGAAACACCATATATTTT.

CDR3 amino acids: CAWRAGAGREEKLFF. The DNA for the CDR3 is TGTGCCTGGAGGGCAGGGGCAGGTCGTGAAGAAAAACTGTTTTTT. This chain links TRBV30 with TRBJ1-4; D is possibly TRBD1 (6 bases). The CDR3 is made up of 15 amino acids. The V and J ends lost 3 bases and 8 bases respectively, with 19 bases between them. Germline-derived CDR1 and CDR2 are GTSNPN and SVGIG (reference sequence).

The genes are TRBV2 and TRBJ2-5; TRBD2 matches 7 bases. The CDR3 loop spans 16 amino acids. V trimming: 4 bases; J trimming: 5 bases; junction bases outside the gene matches: 13. Germline-derived CDR1 and CDR2 are SNHLY and FYNNEI. The CDR3 DNA is TGTGCCAGCAGTGTAACGAAGGGGAGGGTCGAGGAGACCCAGTACTTC. This gives the protein CASSVTKGRVEETQYF.

In its sample, this clone was seen once. The chain joins TRBV19 to TRBJ2-1; D unresolved. The germline V gene encodes CDR1 LNHDA and CDR2 SQIVND (reference sequence). The V end lost 5 bases, the J end lost 6 bases, and 14 bases lay between the germline ends. This CDR3 has 14 amino acids. DNA for the CDR3: TGTGCCAGTAGTCCTCCGGGTCAAAGCAATGAGCAGTTCTTC. Protein sequence: CASSPPGQSNEQFF. The whole variable domain, filled in from reference TRBV19 and TRBJ2-1, reads DGGITQSPKYLFRKEGQNVTLSCEQNLNHDAMYWYRQDPGQGLRLIYYSQIVNDFQKGDIAEGYSVSREKKESFPLTVTSAQKNPTAFYLCASSPPGQSNEQFFGPGTRLTVL.

V is TRBV6-5 and J is TRBJ2-7; D might be TRBD2 (5 bases). This CDR3 has 14 residues. Germline CDR1 and CDR2: MNHEY and SVGAGI. Trimming cost V 5 bases and J 3 bases, with 14 bases left between them. The CDR3 sequence: CASSTVRVGYEQYF. Written as DNA, the CDR3 is TGTGCCAGCAGTACGGTGAGGGTAGGCTACGAGCAGTACTTC.

V usage is TRBV30 and J usage is TRBJ1-3; D unresolved. The germline V gene encodes CDR1 GTSNPN and CDR2 SVGIG (reference sequence). The length of the CDR3 is 13 residues. V was cut by 6 bases and J by 0 bases, with 9 bases left in between. The CDR3 nucleotides are TGTGCCTGTCAGAAAAGCTCTGGAAACACCATATATTTT. Its translation: CACQKSSGNTIYF.

The V gene is TRBV27, the J gene TRBJ1-1; D is unclear. Germline loops: CDR1 MNHEY, CDR2 SMNVEV (reference sequence). The CDR3 totals 15 residues. V lost 6 bases and J 0 bases, leaving 14 bases between the germline ends. The CDR3: CASSTIGIMNTEAFF. CDR3 nucleotide sequence: TGTGCCAGCAGCACTATCGGGATTATGAACACTGAAGCTTTCTTT.

The chain carries TRBV15 and TRBJ1-2; the D is unclear. The length of the CDR3 is 14 residues. The V and J ends lost 2 bases and 2 bases respectively, with 9 bases between them. Germline values: CDR1 LNHNV, CDR2 YYDKDF (reference sequence). CDR3 protein: CATSRRDANYGYTF. The CDR3 coding sequence is TGTGCCACCAGCAGAAGAGATGCGAACTATGGCTACACCTTC.

This sequence joins TRBV27 and TRBJ2-7, with TRBD2 matching over 9 bases. The V gene's germline CDR1 is MNHEY and CDR2 SMNVEV (reference sequence). This CDR3 has 17 residues. The J segment lost 0 bases and the V segment lost 2 bases, leaving 8 bases of the junction unmatched. Here the CDR3 reads CASSLDGLAGSSYEQYF. CDR3 in DNA: TGTGCCAGCAGTTTAGACGGCCTAGCGGGAAGCTCCTACGAGCAGTACTTC.

V usage is TRBV29-1 and J usage is TRBJ2-7, with TRBD1 identical over 9 bases. V lost 3 bases to trimming and J lost 5 bases; unmatched junction nucleotides: 11. This CDR3 has 15 amino acids. The V gene's germline CDR1 is SQVTM and CDR2 ANQGSEA. The CDR3 loop reads CSVDPGTGSKNEQYF. Here the CDR3 DNA reads TGCAGCGTTGACCCAGGGACAGGGAGTAAAAACGAGCAGTACTTC.

The chain has TRBV6-5 and TRBJ2-3, with D possibly being TRBD2 (5 bases). Germline V lookup: CDR1 MNHEY, CDR2 SVGAGI. This CDR3 region has 14 residues. With 5 bases removed from V and 1 base from J, the gap between germline ends came to 10 bases. The CDR3 DNA follows: TGTGCCAGCAGTCGGACTCTTCGCACAGATACGCAGTATTTT. As protein: CASSRTLRTDTQYF.

The chain is built from TRBV5-1 and TRBJ2-3, with D perhaps TRBD1 (5 bases). V lost 3 bases, J lost 4 bases, and 21 bases lay in between. The CDR3 runs 17 residues. Germline values: CDR1 SGHRS, CDR2 YFSETQ. In DNA form, the CDR3 reads TGCGCCAGCAGCTCTGTCCGACAGCACCTACGCGCAGATACGCAGTATTTT. Its translation is CASSSVRQHLRADTQYF.

Worth noting for this clone: A clone one base away is much larger, so this may be a read error. The V gene is TRBV28, the J gene TRBJ2-2; 7 bases align to TRBD1. Trimming removed 5 bases from V and 0 bases from J; junction bases left unmatched: 3. The CDR3 is made up of 15 amino acids. Germline CDR1 is MDHEN and CDR2 is SYDVKM. The CDR3: CASSPGTANTGELFF. CDR3 DNA sequence: TGTGCCAGCAGTCCCGGGACAGCGAACACCGGGGAGCTGTTTTTT.